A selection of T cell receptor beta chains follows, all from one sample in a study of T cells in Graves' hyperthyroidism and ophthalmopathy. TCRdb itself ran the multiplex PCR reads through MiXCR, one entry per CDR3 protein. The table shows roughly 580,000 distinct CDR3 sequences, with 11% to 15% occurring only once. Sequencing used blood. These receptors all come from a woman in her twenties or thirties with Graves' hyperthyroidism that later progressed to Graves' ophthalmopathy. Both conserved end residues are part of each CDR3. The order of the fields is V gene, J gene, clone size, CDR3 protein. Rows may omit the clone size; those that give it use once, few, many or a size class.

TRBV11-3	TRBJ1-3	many	CASSSDRFPLSGNTIYF
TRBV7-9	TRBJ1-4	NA	CASSIGGEKLFF
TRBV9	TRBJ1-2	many	CASSVVPGDGYGYTF
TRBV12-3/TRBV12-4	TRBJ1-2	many	CASSLMALAVTGYTF
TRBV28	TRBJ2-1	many	CASSPPGLAGYNEQFF
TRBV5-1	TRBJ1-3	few	CASSQLGTSGNTIYF
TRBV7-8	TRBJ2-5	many	CASSAVWGVGETQYF
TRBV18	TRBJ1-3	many	CASSPTVLDTIYF
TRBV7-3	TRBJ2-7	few	CASSLRGRGVSEQYF
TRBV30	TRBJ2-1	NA	CAWSVGASGDEQFF
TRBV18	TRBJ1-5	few	CASSPQNNQPQHF
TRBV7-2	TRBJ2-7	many	CASSLASVSSGSYEQYF
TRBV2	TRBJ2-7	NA	CASNEAGRGEQYF
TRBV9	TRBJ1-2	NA	CASSVAGTGVGYTF
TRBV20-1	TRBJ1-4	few	CSARGLQNEKLFF
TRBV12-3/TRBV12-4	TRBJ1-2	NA	CASSPTGQGHYGYTF
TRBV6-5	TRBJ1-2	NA	CASSYSITGSGYTF
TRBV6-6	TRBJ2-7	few	CASSYTTVLAGVYEQYF
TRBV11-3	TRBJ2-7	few	CASSSPGLSPYEQYF
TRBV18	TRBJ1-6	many	CASSPPRAGPGSPLHF
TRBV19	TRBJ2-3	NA	CASSFWDRASTDTQYF
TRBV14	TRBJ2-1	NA	CASSHPQREGNEQFF
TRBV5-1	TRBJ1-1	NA	CASSPGGAITEAFF
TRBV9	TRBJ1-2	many	CASSVAEGAGYTF
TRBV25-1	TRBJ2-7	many	CASSDPAGPNPAEQYF
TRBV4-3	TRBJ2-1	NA	CASSQDRAGGPNNEQFF
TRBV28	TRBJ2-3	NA	CASSRPSFTDTQYF
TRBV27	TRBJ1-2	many	CASSPPGQGPYGYTF
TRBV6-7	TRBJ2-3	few	CASSYSRETGRACTDTQYF
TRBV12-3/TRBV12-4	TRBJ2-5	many	CASSLGLAGVETQYF
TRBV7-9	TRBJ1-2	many	CASRVTGTLSGYTF
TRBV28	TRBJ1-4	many	CASSRGLAGDEKLFF
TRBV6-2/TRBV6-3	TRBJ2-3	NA	CASSYSRTSGAGTDTQYF
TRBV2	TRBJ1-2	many	CASGQDKVGYTF
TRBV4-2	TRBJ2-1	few	CASSQDFLQGTSYNEQFF